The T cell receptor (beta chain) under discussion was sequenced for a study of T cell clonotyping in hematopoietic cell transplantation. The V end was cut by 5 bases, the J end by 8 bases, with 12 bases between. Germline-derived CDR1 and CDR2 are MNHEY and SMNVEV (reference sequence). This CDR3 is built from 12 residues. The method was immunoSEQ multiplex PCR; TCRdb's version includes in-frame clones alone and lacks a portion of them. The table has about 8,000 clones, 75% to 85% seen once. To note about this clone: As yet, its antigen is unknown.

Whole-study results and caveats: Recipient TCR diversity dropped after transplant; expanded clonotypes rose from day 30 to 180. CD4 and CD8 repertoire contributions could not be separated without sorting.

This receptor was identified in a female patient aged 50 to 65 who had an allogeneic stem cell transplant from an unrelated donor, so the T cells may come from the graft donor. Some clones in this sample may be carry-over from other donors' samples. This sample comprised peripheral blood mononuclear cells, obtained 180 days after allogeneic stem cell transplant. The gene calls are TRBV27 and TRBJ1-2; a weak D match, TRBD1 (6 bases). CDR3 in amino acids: CASSLRGLGYTF. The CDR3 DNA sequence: TGTGCCAGCAGTCTCAGGGGACTGGGCTACACCTTC.